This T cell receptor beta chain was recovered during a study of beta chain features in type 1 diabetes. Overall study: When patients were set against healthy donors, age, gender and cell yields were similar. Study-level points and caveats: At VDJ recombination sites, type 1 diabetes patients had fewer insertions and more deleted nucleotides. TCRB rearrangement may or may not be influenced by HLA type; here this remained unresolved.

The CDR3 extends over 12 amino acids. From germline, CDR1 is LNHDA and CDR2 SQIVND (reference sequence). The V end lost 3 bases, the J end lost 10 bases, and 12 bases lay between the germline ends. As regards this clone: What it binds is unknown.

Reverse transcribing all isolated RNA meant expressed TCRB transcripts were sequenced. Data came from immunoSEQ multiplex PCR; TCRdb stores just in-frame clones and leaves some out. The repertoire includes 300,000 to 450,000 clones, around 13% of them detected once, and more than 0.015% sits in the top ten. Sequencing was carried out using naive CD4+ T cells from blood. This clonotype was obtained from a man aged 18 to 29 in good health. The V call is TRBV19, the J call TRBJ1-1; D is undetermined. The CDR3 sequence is CASSIEEGGAFF. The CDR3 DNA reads TGTGCCAGTAGTATCGAAGAGGGAGGAGCTTTCTTT. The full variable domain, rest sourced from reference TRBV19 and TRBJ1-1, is DGGITQSPKYLFRKEGQNVTLSCEQNLNHDAMYWYRQDPGQGLRLIYYSQIVNDFQKGDIAEGYSVSREKKESFPLTVTSAQKNPTAFYLCASSIEEGGAFFGQGTRLTVV.